The clone carrying this T cell receptor beta chain was counted only a few times. What it recognizes is unknown. TCRdb re-derived calls from the reads in MiXCR, one entry per CDR3 protein. The table lists 650,000 to 850,000 distinct CDR3 sequences, about 28% of them singletons. The data belong to a study of T cell repertoires in cytomegalovirus infection. Study overall: HLA-B-restricted CMV epitopes that are well studied were used alongside recently identified HLA-C-restricted ones.

The junction had 6 bases not matched to a gene; V was cut back by 10 bases and J by 1 base. The germline CDR1 and CDR2 sequences are MNHEY and SMNVEV (reference sequence). The CDR3 sequence is 14 residues long. The clonotype originates from a human donor in good health (CMV status not recorded). Some clones in this sample may be carry-over from other donors' samples. The sample here was cultured CD8+ T cells from PBMCs, taken from culture after CMV antigen stimulation. The rearrangement links TRBV27 to TRBJ1-2, with 10 nucleotides matching TRBD1. CDR3 sequence (DNA): TGTGCCACCCTGGGACAGGGGATTAACTATGGCTACACCTTC. Amino acid sequence: CATLGQGINYGYTF.